This is a list of T cell receptor beta chains from one sample in a study of blood T cell repertoires in COVID-19. This table comes from immunoSEQ multiplex PCR, and its TCRdb copy is limited to in-frame clones, with some not included. This table has roughly 140,000 clones, 60% to 85% appearing once. The sample taken for sequencing was peripheral blood. All receptors come from a man between 50 and 59 years old with active or convalescent COVID-19. CDR3s include the opening cysteine and the closing phenylalanine or tryptophan. The order of the fields is CDR3 length, J gene, V gene, clone size, D gene, CDR3 protein, CDR3 DNA. A D gene is named only where the DNA matches it firmly. Rows may omit the clone size; those that give it use once, few, many or a size class.

>14|TRBJ2-7|TRBV6-5|.|.
CASSTQAGAYEQYF
TGTGCCAGCAGTACCCAGGCGGGTGCCTACGAGCAGTACTTC
>15|TRBJ2-1|TRBV7-2|.|TRBD2
CASSPQRLAGGLQFF
TGTGCCAGCAGCCCCCAGCGACTAGCGGGAGGGCTGCAGTTCTTC
>13|TRBJ1-1|TRBV10-2|.|.
CASRVGGGTEAFF
TGCGCCAGCAGGGTGGGAGGGGGCACTGAAGCTTTCTTT
>14|TRBJ1-5|TRBV27|.|.
CASSVQGGNQPQHF
TGTGCCAGCAGTGTACAGGGAGGCAATCAGCCCCAGCATTTT
>13|TRBJ2-1|TRBV7-6|few|.
CASSLEIAREQFF
TGTGCCAGCAGCTTAGAGATAGCGCGTGAGCAGTTCTTC
>15|TRBJ1-4|TRBV5-5|.|TRBD1
CASSLVGQGDEKLFF
TGTGCCAGCAGCCTGGTGGGACAGGGGGATGAAAAACTGTTTTTT
>15|TRBJ1-6|TRBV27|.|TRBD1
CASTRTGLGGSPLHF
TGTGCCAGCACCCGGACAGGGTTAGGAGGTTCACCCCTCCACTTT
>17|TRBJ1-4|TRBV24-1|.|.
CATSVGGGPGPNEKLFF
TGTGCCACCAGCGTCGGGGGGGGCCCCGGACCTAATGAAAAACTGTTTTTT
>15|TRBJ1-1|TRBV5-1|.|TRBD1
CASSFLQGVYTEAFF
TGCGCCAGCAGCTTTTTACAGGGGGTTTACACTGAAGCTTTCTTT
>16|TRBJ2-5|TRBV5-6|.|.
CASSRRVDHAQETQYF
TGTGCCAGCAGCCGCCGGGTTGATCATGCTCAAGAGACCCAGTACTTC
>17|TRBJ1-6|TRBV2|.|TRBD1
CASSEEGQGAGNSPLHF
TGTGCCAGCAGTGAAGAAGGGCAGGGGGCCGGAAATTCACCCCTCCACTTT
>12|TRBJ2-5|TRBV2|.|.
CASNRVAGPQYF
TGTGCCAGCAATCGGGTTGCGGGACCCCAGTACTTC
>18|TRBJ2-7|TRBV11-2|once|TRBD2
CASSPRLAGALRPSEQYF
TGTGCCAGCAGCCCTCGACTAGCGGGAGCCCTTCGCCCATCCGAGCAGTACTTC
>14|TRBJ2-5|TRBV6-1|.|.
CASSEGTAQETQYF
TGTGCCAGCAGTGAAGGGACAGCTCAAGAGACCCAGTACTTC
>15|TRBJ1-5|TRBV2|.|.
CASSEGQVSNQPQHF
TGTGCCAGCAGTGAAGGGCAGGTCTCCAATCAGCCCCAGCATTTT
>13|TRBJ1-5|TRBV27|.|.
CASSLQVGQPQHF
TGTGCCAGCAGTTTACAGGTGGGTCAGCCCCAGCATTTT
>15|TRBJ1-2|TRBV4-2|.|TRBD1
CASSQRDRNFYGYTF
TGTGCCAGCAGCCAAAGGGACAGGAATTTTTATGGCTACACCTTC
>15|TRBJ2-2|TRBV6-4|.|.
CASSLSGLNTGELFF
TGTGCCAGCAGTCTTAGCGGCCTGAACACCGGGGAGCTGTTTTTT
>11|TRBJ1-1|TRBV4-1|.|.
CASRLNTEAFF
TGCGCCAGCCGTTTGAACACTGAAGCTTTCTTT
>15|TRBJ1-3|TRBV28|.|.
CASSLYQASGNTIYF
TGTGCCAGCAGTTTATACCAGGCCTCTGGAAACACCATATATTTT
>15|TRBJ2-3|TRBV6-1|few|.
CASSEGWASTDTQYF
TGTGCCAGCAGTGAAGGGTGGGCGAGCACAGATACGCAGTATTTT
>13|TRBJ2-5|TRBV14|.|TRBD1
CASSDRVRETQYF
TGTGCCAGCAGCGACAGGGTCCGCGAGACCCAGTACTTC
>14|TRBJ1-2|TRBV2|few|.
CASSGEGLLYGYTF
TGTGCCAGCAGTGGGGAGGGCCTCCTCTATGGCTACACCTTC
>13|TRBJ2-7|TRBV5-1|.|.
CASSGTDHYEQYF
TGCGCCAGCAGCGGAACAGACCACTACGAGCAGTACTTC
>17|TRBJ2-5|TRBV3-1/TRBV3-2|.|TRBD2
CASSQDLASGRLETQYF
TGTGCCAGCAGCCAAGATCTGGCTAGCGGGAGGTTAGAGACCCAGTACTTC
>16|TRBJ1-4|TRBV5-8|.|TRBD1
CASSNSPDRGGEKLFF
TGTGCCAGCAGCAATTCCCCGGACAGGGGAGGGGAAAAACTGTTTTTT
>13|TRBJ1-4|TRBV19|.|TRBD1
CATVGQGGEKLFF
TGTGCCACTGTGGGACAGGGGGGAGAAAAACTGTTTTTT
>17|TRBJ2-3|TRBV7-9|.|TRBD2
CASSFDWTSGPTDTQYF
TGTGCCAGCAGCTTCGACTGGACTAGCGGACCCACAGATACGCAGTATTTT
>15|TRBJ1-1|TRBV7-2|.|TRBD1
CASSQHRGADTEAFF
TGTGCCAGCAGCCAACACAGGGGCGCGGACACTGAAGCTTTCTTT
>13|TRBJ2-1|TRBV27|.|.
CASSYGTYNEQFF
TGTGCCAGCAGTTATGGGACATATAATGAGCAGTTCTTC
>16|TRBJ1-5|TRBV19|.|TRBD1
CASSYRGDYSNQPQHF
TGTGCCAGTAGTTACAGGGGGGATTATAGCAATCAGCCCCAGCATTTT
>14|TRBJ2-1|TRBV9|.|.
CASSVAPGLGEQFF
TGTGCCAGCAGCGTAGCCCCCGGGTTAGGAGAGCAGTTCTTC
>14|TRBJ2-7|TRBV2|few|TRBD2
CASKELAGFYEQYF
TGTGCCAGCAAGGAACTAGCGGGTTTTTACGAGCAGTACTTC